A selection of T cell receptor beta chains follows, all from one sample in a study of T-cell reconstitution after alpha-beta-depleted transplantation in children. One entry per CDR3 protein results from TCRdb running MiXCR on the PCR reads. This table has 200,000 to 250,000 distinct CDR3 sequences, around 11% appearing once. The sample consisted of PBMCs from the stem cell graft donor, taken from the stem cell graft. The receptors were gathered from a human donor who donated a stem cell graft to a child with acute lymphoblastic leukemia. The CDR3 runs from the conserved cysteine through the conserved F or W. Each record gives: D gene, V gene, clone size, J gene, CDR3 DNA, CDR3 protein. D genes are given only for firm matches. Size is omitted from some rows. Given values are once, few, many or a class for expanded clones.

D gene: .; V gene: TRBV6-5; clone size: .; J gene: TRBJ2-7; CDR3 DNA: TGTGCCAGCAGTTTACTTCGTTTGATGTCGGGTAAACAGGGCCCTAGCTCCTACGAGCAGTACTTC; CDR3 protein: CASSLLRLMSGKQGPSSYEQYF
D gene: .; V gene: TRBV3-1; clone size: many; J gene: TRBJ2-7; CDR3 DNA: TGTGCCAGCAGCCGAAGAAGCTCCTACGAGCAGTACTTC; CDR3 protein: CASSRRSSYEQYF
D gene: TRBD2; V gene: TRBV4-2; clone size: many; J gene: TRBJ2-7; CDR3 DNA: TGTGCCAGCAGCCAAGATCCTAGCGGCCTTGGGGACGAGCAGTACTTC; CDR3 protein: CASSQDPSGLGDEQYF
D gene: .; V gene: TRBV6-5; clone size: many; J gene: TRBJ1-1; CDR3 DNA: TGTGCCAGCAGTTCCCCGACAGGCCATGAAGCTTTCTTT; CDR3 protein: CASSSPTGHEAFF
D gene: .; V gene: TRBV7-9; clone size: many; J gene: TRBJ1-1; CDR3 DNA: TGTGCCAGCAGCTTAGCGGCAGATTCCACTGAAGCTTTCTTT; CDR3 protein: CASSLAADSTEAFF
D gene: TRBD2; V gene: TRBV10-3; clone size: many; J gene: TRBJ2-5; CDR3 DNA: TGTGCCATGGATTATTCCAAGCGGGGGGGACTGAACCAAGAGACCCAGTACTTC; CDR3 protein: CAMDYSKRGGLNQETQYF
D gene: .; V gene: TRBV25-1; clone size: many; J gene: TRBJ2-1; CDR3 DNA: TGTGCCAGCAGTGATGGGGTAACAAAGCAGTTCTTC; CDR3 protein: CASSDGVTKQFF
D gene: TRBD2; V gene: TRBV20-1; clone size: few; J gene: TRBJ2-5; CDR3 DNA: TGCAGTGCCGACCCTAGCGGGAGATTGAAGACCCAGTACTTC; CDR3 protein: CSADPSGRLKTQYF
D gene: TRBD1; V gene: TRBV20-1; clone size: many; J gene: TRBJ1-1; CDR3 DNA: TGCAGTGCGGACAGGGCCGGCACTGAAGCTTTCTTT; CDR3 protein: CSADRAGTEAFF
D gene: TRBD2; V gene: TRBV20-1; clone size: many; J gene: TRBJ2-1; CDR3 DNA: TGCAGTGCTAGCCCCAGAGTGGGAGGGAGCTCCTACAATGAGCAGTTCTTC; CDR3 protein: CSASPRVGGSSYNEQFF
D gene: TRBD1; V gene: TRBV29-1; clone size: many; J gene: TRBJ1-2; CDR3 DNA: TGCAGCGATGCGGGACAGGGGGCGCCCGGCTACACCTTC; CDR3 protein: CSDAGQGAPGYTF
D gene: .; V gene: TRBV29-1; clone size: many; J gene: TRBJ2-2; CDR3 DNA: TGCAGCGCCCCAAGTCCTAACACCGGGGAGCTGTTTTTT; CDR3 protein: CSAPSPNTGELFF
D gene: .; V gene: TRBV6-5; clone size: many; J gene: TRBJ1-2; CDR3 DNA: TGTGCCAGCAGTTACTCGAAAATGGCGGGCTACACCTTC; CDR3 protein: CASSYSKMAGYTF
D gene: .; V gene: TRBV18; clone size: .; J gene: TRBJ2-2; CDR3 DNA: TGTGCCAGCTCACCAACTTCCGGGACACACACAAACACCGGGGAGCTGTTTTTT; CDR3 protein: CASSPTSGTHTNTGELFF
D gene: TRBD1; V gene: TRBV28; clone size: many; J gene: TRBJ1-1; CDR3 DNA: TGTGCCAGCAGTTTAAATGCAGGGGGAGTCGGGTGGGCTTTCTTT; CDR3 protein: CASSLNAGGVGWAFF
D gene: .; V gene: TRBV15; clone size: many; J gene: TRBJ2-5; CDR3 DNA: TGTGCCACCAGCAGAGGGACACAGGAGACCCAGTACTTC; CDR3 protein: CATSRGTQETQYF
D gene: TRBD1; V gene: TRBV4-2; clone size: many; J gene: TRBJ1-2; CDR3 DNA: TGTGCCAGCAACCTAAACCGGGACAGAGCCTATGGCTACACCTTC; CDR3 protein: CASNLNRDRAYGYTF
D gene: TRBD2; V gene: TRBV5-1; clone size: many; J gene: TRBJ2-7; CDR3 DNA: TGCGCCAGCAGCTTGGGCGGGAGAGAGGAGCAGTACTTC; CDR3 protein: CASSLGGREEQYF
D gene: TRBD2; V gene: TRBV3-1; clone size: .; J gene: TRBJ2-2; CDR3 DNA: TGTGCCAGCAGCCTTCTGACTAGCGGGAGGAGTACCGGGGAGCTGTTTTTT; CDR3 protein: CASSLLTSGRSTGELFF
D gene: TRBD2; V gene: TRBV20-1; clone size: .; J gene: TRBJ2-1; CDR3 DNA: TGCAGTGCATCCGGGACTAGCGCCCATTCCCCTTACAATGAGCAGTTCTTC; CDR3 protein: CSASGTSAHSPYNEQFF
D gene: .; V gene: TRBV12-3/TRBV12-4; clone size: many; J gene: TRBJ2-1; CDR3 DNA: TGTGCCAGCACCCCGGAGGGGAGGCATGAGCAGTTCTTC; CDR3 protein: CASTPEGRHEQFF
D gene: .; V gene: TRBV4-3; clone size: many; J gene: TRBJ1-5; CDR3 DNA: TGCGCCAGCAGCCAAGATGGAACAGGCGACCAGCCCCAGCATTTT; CDR3 protein: CASSQDGTGDQPQHF
D gene: .; V gene: TRBV4-2; clone size: many; J gene: TRBJ2-1; CDR3 DNA: TGTGCCAGCAGCCAAGAGACCAAGGGCAATGAGCAGTTCTTC; CDR3 protein: CASSQETKGNEQFF
D gene: .; V gene: TRBV4-3; clone size: many; J gene: TRBJ1-2; CDR3 DNA: TGCGCCAGCAGCCAAGATGAGGCTCGGCGCGGCTACACCTTC; CDR3 protein: CASSQDEARRGYTF
D gene: .; V gene: TRBV12-3/TRBV12-4; clone size: many; J gene: TRBJ1-1; CDR3 DNA: TGTGCCAGCAGTGGGGCGGTGAACACTGAAGCTTTCTTT; CDR3 protein: CASSGAVNTEAFF
D gene: .; V gene: TRBV5-4; clone size: many; J gene: TRBJ2-5; CDR3 DNA: TGTGCCAGCAGCCTCTGGGGGGACGAGACCCAGTACTTC; CDR3 protein: CASSLWGDETQYF
D gene: .; V gene: TRBV6-5; clone size: many; J gene: TRBJ2-7; CDR3 DNA: TGTGCCAGCAGTTACGCGGGACCGCACTCCTACGAGCAGTACTTC; CDR3 protein: CASSYAGPHSYEQYF
D gene: .; V gene: TRBV3-1; clone size: many; J gene: TRBJ2-7; CDR3 DNA: TGTGCCAGCAGCCAAGTAGGGGGGCAATCCTACGAGCAGTACTTC; CDR3 protein: CASSQVGGQSYEQYF
D gene: .; V gene: TRBV6-1; clone size: many; J gene: TRBJ1-1; CDR3 DNA: TGTGCCAGCAGTGCCTCTGGGAACACTGAAGCTTTCTTT; CDR3 protein: CASSASGNTEAFF
D gene: .; V gene: TRBV29-1; clone size: many; J gene: TRBJ2-1; CDR3 DNA: TGCAGCGTTGTTGGGGTAACCTACAATGAGCAGTTCTTC; CDR3 protein: CSVVGVTYNEQFF
D gene: .; V gene: TRBV20-1; clone size: many; J gene: TRBJ1-1; CDR3 DNA: TGCAGTGCCCCGCGGGGCAGGGACACTGAAGCTTTCTTT; CDR3 protein: CSAPRGRDTEAFF
D gene: .; V gene: TRBV6-1; clone size: many; J gene: TRBJ2-3; CDR3 DNA: TGTGCCAGCAGGAGACCGGGAAATGGCGCAGATACGCAGTATTTT; CDR3 protein: CASRRPGNGADTQYF
D gene: .; V gene: TRBV20-1; clone size: many; J gene: TRBJ2-5; CDR3 DNA: TGCAGTGCTAGACCGGGGATGAGTCATGAGACCCAGTACTTC; CDR3 protein: CSARPGMSHETQYF
D gene: .; V gene: TRBV6-5; clone size: many; J gene: TRBJ1-1; CDR3 DNA: TGTGCCAGCAGTTACCAGGAAGGCCACACTGAAGCTTTCTTT; CDR3 protein: CASSYQEGHTEAFF
D gene: .; V gene: TRBV20-1; clone size: .; J gene: TRBJ1-6; CDR3 DNA: TGCTGTGCTAGTCCGGAGGGAGGGGCAGGGTGGGATTCACCCCTCCACTTT; CDR3 protein: CCASPEGGAGWDSPLHF
D gene: .; V gene: TRBV25-1; clone size: many; J gene: TRBJ1-2; CDR3 DNA: TGTGCCAGCAGTTTACCCGGGTCTAACTATGGCTACACCTTC; CDR3 protein: CASSLPGSNYGYTF
D gene: .; V gene: TRBV20-1; clone size: .; J gene: TRBJ2-3; CDR3 DNA: TGCAGTGCGCGAAGGGGGGACAGAGACACAGATACGCAGTATTTT; CDR3 protein: CSARRGDRDTDTQYF
D gene: TRBD1; V gene: TRBV6-1; clone size: many; J gene: TRBJ2-1; CDR3 DNA: TGTGCCAGCAGTCGCCGGGACAGTTACAATGAGCAGTTCTTC; CDR3 protein: CASSRRDSYNEQFF
D gene: .; V gene: TRBV20-1; clone size: few; J gene: TRBJ1-1; CDR3 DNA: TGCAGTGCTAGAGATTCGCGGGGCACTGAAGCTTTCTTT; CDR3 protein: CSARDSRGTEAFF
D gene: .; V gene: TRBV30; clone size: many; J gene: TRBJ1-1; CDR3 DNA: TGTGCCTGGAGTGGGGACCCGGGGGCTGAAGCTTTCTTT; CDR3 protein: CAWSGDPGAEAFF
D gene: TRBD1; V gene: TRBV6-2/TRBV6-3; clone size: .; J gene: TRBJ1-2; CDR3 DNA: TGTGCCAGCAGTTACAGGGGGCGCTTCCAAAGTGACGGCTACACCTTC; CDR3 protein: CASSYRGRFQSDGYTF
D gene: TRBD2; V gene: TRBV28; clone size: many; J gene: TRBJ2-5; CDR3 DNA: TGTGCCAGCAGTTACAGTCCGGGACTAGCAGAGACCCAGTACTTC; CDR3 protein: CASSYSPGLAETQYF
D gene: TRBD2; V gene: TRBV29-1; clone size: many; J gene: TRBJ2-1; CDR3 DNA: TGCAGCGTTGATGGGGGGGATGAGCAGTTCTTC; CDR3 protein: CSVDGGDEQFF
D gene: .; V gene: TRBV20-1; clone size: many; J gene: TRBJ2-7; CDR3 DNA: TGCAGTGCTAGCGAGATAAAGTACGAGCAGTACTTC; CDR3 protein: CSASEIKYEQYF
D gene: .; V gene: TRBV20-1; clone size: few; J gene: TRBJ1-5; CDR3 DNA: TGCAGTGCTAGAGCCTCCCAGACTAGCAATCAGCCCCAGCATTTT; CDR3 protein: CSARASQTSNQPQHF
D gene: .; V gene: TRBV4-1; clone size: many; J gene: TRBJ2-1; CDR3 DNA: TGCGCCAGCAGCCAAGTGGATTTGGGGATAACCTACAATGAGCAGTTCTTC; CDR3 protein: CASSQVDLGITYNEQFF
D gene: TRBD1; V gene: TRBV20-1; clone size: many; J gene: TRBJ1-5; CDR3 DNA: TGCAGTGCAAGCACTACAGGGGCGACAAGGCAGCCCCAGCATTTT; CDR3 protein: CSASTTGATRQPQHF
D gene: .; V gene: TRBV7-2; clone size: many; J gene: TRBJ1-3; CDR3 DNA: TGTGCCAGCAGTCGCCCCGGCAGGGCAACTGGAAACACCATATATTTT; CDR3 protein: CASSRPGRATGNTIYF
D gene: TRBD2; V gene: TRBV20-1; clone size: many; J gene: TRBJ2-3; CDR3 DNA: TGCAGTGCCCAGCCCCCTAGCGGGAGGGGACGCACAGATACGCAGTATTTT; CDR3 protein: CSAQPPSGRGRTDTQYF
D gene: .; V gene: TRBV11-2; clone size: many; J gene: TRBJ2-2; CDR3 DNA: TGTGCCAGCAGACGAAAGCGAACGAACACCGGGGAGCTGTTTTTT; CDR3 protein: CASRRKRTNTGELFF
D gene: TRBD1; V gene: TRBV2; clone size: once; J gene: TRBJ1-6; CDR3 DNA: TGTGCCAGCAATCTACAGGGGGCTAATTCACCCCTCCACTTT; CDR3 protein: CASNLQGANSPLHF
D gene: .; V gene: TRBV6-1; clone size: many; J gene: TRBJ2-3; CDR3 DNA: TGTGCCAGCACTCCGTACCCTTTCGGGAGCACAGATACGCAGTATTTT; CDR3 protein: CASTPYPFGSTDTQYF
D gene: TRBD2; V gene: TRBV9; clone size: .; J gene: TRBJ2-1; CDR3 DNA: TGTGCCAGCAGCGTAGCTCTAGCGGGAGCCTCCTACAATGAGCAGTTCTTC; CDR3 protein: CASSVALAGASYNEQFF
D gene: .; V gene: TRBV12-3/TRBV12-4; clone size: .; J gene: TRBJ2-7; CDR3 DNA: TGTGCCAGCAGTCCGGACAGTTCCACCACCTCCTACGAGCAGTACTTC; CDR3 protein: CASSPDSSTTSYEQYF